The 3 T cell receptor beta chains below come from one sample, sequenced in a study of CD8+CD57+ T cells in acquired aplastic anemia. Flow cytometry had shown expanded CD8+CD57+ cells in the patients chosen for sequencing. Genomic DNA acted as the template from which TCR beta VDJ combination and CDR3 sequence profiling were carried out. Via MiXCR, TCRdb re-called the reads, giving one row per CDR3 protein. Found here are roughly 250,000 distinct CDR3 sequences, around 82% of them singletons; the top ten hold about two fifths. Source material: sorted CD4+, CD8+, or CD8+CD57+ T cells (not recorded which) from PBMCs. The receptors come from a human donor with aplastic anemia.

A remark on this clonotype: This CDR3 fails to terminate in the conserved phenylalanine or tryptophan, so it likely reflects a read error. It is unclear where the CDR3 begins or ends on the DNA, so no DNA is shown, and the CDR3 is as TCRdb lists it. The chain combines TRBV7-9 with TRBJ2-3; the table's D gene call, TRBD1, was not cross checked with the DNA. The CDR3 has 13 amino acids, counting both end residues. The germline CDR1 and CDR2 sequences are SEHNR and FQNEAQ (reference sequence). This chain's CDR3 is CASRSGTEPYNSP.

CDR3 nucleotides: TGTGCCAGCAGCTCCGGGGTTACGGGCGGACAGCAGTACTTC. It translates to CASSSGVTGGQQYF. The chain employs TRBV7-2 and TRBJ2-7; a possible D gene is TRBD2 (5 bases). There are 14 residues in the CDR3. Trimming stripped 4 bases from V and 8 bases from J, with 18 bases between. CDR1 and CDR2 (germline): SGHTA, FQGNSA.

The rearrangement links TRBV5-1 to TRBJ1-1; the D gene is possibly TRBD1 (6 bases). The CDR3 runs to 15 residues. V was pared by 7 bases and J by 3 bases, with 19 bases between. Germline V gene data show CDR1 as SGHRS and CDR2 as YFSETQ. The CDR3 loop is CASRGVGGGHTEAFF. The CDR3 DNA is TGCGCCAGCCGTGGGGTGGGGGGGGGGCACACTGAAGCTTTCTTT.